This T cell receptor (beta chain) was captured by sequencing in a study of T cell changes during pregnancy in multiple sclerosis. Generated by immunoSEQ multiplex PCR, the TCRdb table keeps only in-frame clones and is missing some. The sample lists tens of thousands of clones, roughly nine tenths occurring once. The CDR3 is made up of 14 amino acids. Germline CDR1 is MNHEY and CDR2 is SMNVEV (reference sequence). With 7 bases removed from V and 5 bases from J, the gap between germline ends came to 18 bases. The chain employs TRBV27 and TRBJ2-7; D possibly corresponds to TRBD1 (7 bases). The sample consisted of CD8+ T cells from peripheral blood mononuclear cells, taken in the second trimester of pregnancy. This receptor was identified in a female donor with multiple sclerosis, enrolled in a pregnancy study. This CDR3 reads CASTLGGTDNEQYF. CDR3 nucleotides: TGTGCCAGCACCCTCGGCGGGACAGACAACGAGCAGTACTTC.